This T cell receptor beta chain came from a study of blood T cells in healthy people across ages. The donors, healthy Caucasians from Russia, were aged roughly 6 to 90. Extracted total RNA amounted to at least 5.5 micrograms for each sample. Primed by a sample-barcoded 5' primer and a J-beta primer mix, a second PCR proceeded for about 7 to 11 cycles. TCRdb reprocessed the 5' RACE reads with MiXCR, giving one entry per CDR3 protein. The repertoire holds over 1,300,000 distinct CDR3 sequences, with almost 60% as singletons. Notes on the study in general: It was found that TCR beta diversity correlated strongly with the percentage of naive T cells. It was not possible, with unsorted PBMCs, to conclusively compare naive and antigen-experienced cells.

The V gene lost 10 bases and the J gene lost 5 bases, with 12 bases spanning the gap. This CDR3 contains 12 residues. This clonotype was recorded a few times. Its cognate antigen is unknown. Sequenced input: blood. This receptor was identified in a man aged 18 to 29 in good health. The chain is built from TRBV12-3 or TRBV12-4 and TRBJ1-5; the D is unclear. CDR3 sequence: CATGWRDQPQHF. Written as DNA, the CDR3 is TGTGCCACGGGGTGGAGGGATCAGCCCCAGCATTTT.